This TCR beta chain was captured by sequencing in a study of cytomegalovirus exposure and HLA in healthy donors. Primers for the PCR totalled 60 Vbeta and 13 Jbeta. Data came from immunoSEQ multiplex PCR; TCRdb stores just in-frame clones and leaves some out. In the table there are approximately 140,000 clones, 60% to 85% of which are singletons. V trimming: 7 bases; J trimming: 9 bases; junction bases outside the gene matches: 10. Germline CDR1 LNHDA, CDR2 SQIVND (reference sequence). The CDR3 is 14 amino acids. The TCR sequence derives from a man aged 35 to 55 in good health and CMV-seronegative. V is TRBV19 and J is TRBJ2-1, with 9 nucleotides matching TRBD1. The sequenced material came from PBMCs. As DNA, the CDR3 is TGTGCCAGTACCCTAGGACAGGGGCGGGTTGAGCAGTTCTTC. It is translated as CASTLGQGRVEQFF.